Presented here are 25 T cell receptor beta chains from one specimen sequenced in a study of T cell responses to AZD1222 COVID-19 vaccine. The method was immunoSEQ multiplex PCR; TCRdb's version includes in-frame clones alone and lacks a portion of them. Counted here are some 80,000 clones, around 90% occurring once; the ten biggest clones make up 4% to 5.5%. The sample here was peripheral blood, taken on day 0 of MenACWY control vaccination. These receptors all stem from an adult in good health.

CDR3 nucleotide sequence: TGTGCCAGCTCTTCGACAGGGGAGAACACTGAAGCTTTCTTT. Translated: CASSSTGENTEAFF. This chain uses TRBV6-5 with TRBJ1-1, with TRBD1 matching over 8 bases. Trimming at V came to 8 bases and at J to 1 base, leaving 6 bases not matched to a gene. This CDR3 has 14 amino acids. Germline loops: CDR1 MNHEY, CDR2 SVGAGI.

The chain couples TRBV9 to TRBJ1-4, with a weak D call TRBD1 (5 bases). In germline, CDR1 is SGDLS, CDR2 YYNGEE. There are 15 residues in the CDR3. With 3 bases removed from V and 5 bases from J, the gap between germline ends came to 14 bases. The CDR3 sequence: CASSAEWGYNEKLFF. CDR3 sequence (DNA): TGTGCCAGCAGCGCCGAATGGGGGTACAATGAAAAACTGTTTTTT.

This clone came up once. The chain links TRBV9 to TRBJ2-4; D remains unclear. V lost 5 bases and J 0 bases, leaving 15 bases between the germline ends. This CDR3 is built from 16 residues. Per the germline V gene, CDR1 is SGDLS and CDR2 is YYNGEE. CDR3 sequence: CASRSKGRVAKNIQYF. DNA for the CDR3: TGTGCCAGCAGATCTAAGGGCCGGGTAGCCAAAAACATTCAGTACTTC.

The rearrangement joins TRBV28 to TRBJ1-6; possibly TRBD1 for D (6 bases). This CDR3 comprises 14 residues. Per the germline V gene, CDR1 is MDHEN and CDR2 is SYDVKM. Trimming stripped 5 bases from V and 5 bases from J, with 10 bases between. CDR3 amino acids: CASSRGGNNSPLHF. CDR3 DNA sequence: TGTGCCAGCAGTCGAGGGGGGAATAATTCACCCCTCCACTTT. Combining the CDR3 with reference TRBV28 and TRBJ1-6 gives the whole variable domain DVKVTQSSRYLVKRTGEKVFLECVQDMDHENMFWYRQDPGLGLRLIYFSYDVKMKEKGDIPEGYSVSREKKERFSLILESASTNQTSMYLCASSRGGNNSPLHFGNGTRLTVT.

The genes are TRBV9 and TRBJ2-3; perhaps TRBD2 as D (5 bases). CDR3 length: 16 residues. Germline CDR1 reads SGDLS; CDR2 reads YYNGEE. V was shortened by 4 bases and J by 4 bases, with 19 bases between the two germline ends. The chain's CDR3 is CASSPRLTHYSDTQYF. As DNA, the CDR3 is TGTGCCAGCAGCCCAAGACTAACCCATTATTCAGATACGCAGTATTTT.

The chain links TRBV30 to TRBJ1-1; perhaps TRBD1 as D (5 bases). The V gene's germline CDR1 is GTSNPN and CDR2 SVGIG (reference sequence). CDR3 length: 15 residues. The V end lost 4 bases, the J end lost 3 bases, and 18 bases lay between the germline ends. CDR3 sequence: CAWNHGYKGDTEAFF. CDR3 sequence (DNA): TGTGCCTGGAATCATGGGTACAAAGGGGACACTGAAGCTTTCTTT.

This clone was recorded once. The chain is built from TRBV9 and TRBJ2-1; 9 bases match TRBD1. In germline, CDR1 is SGDLS, CDR2 YYNGEE. The CDR3 loop spans 18 amino acids. J lost 8 bases, V lost 4 bases, and 19 bases had no gene match. Here the CDR3 DNA reads TGTGCCAGCAGCTGGGGACAGGGCAACCGCCTCTCCGGGGATGAGCAGTTCTTC. This codes for CASSWGQGNRLSGDEQFF.

The CDR3 reads CASSLRLGEQFF. The CDR3 DNA sequence: TGTGCCAGCAGTTTACGACTGGGTGAGCAGTTCTTC. The chain couples TRBV12-3 or TRBV12-4 to TRBJ2-1; no firm D call. CDR3 length equals 12 residues. V was trimmed by 2 bases and J by 9 bases, leaving 8 bases between them.

Written as DNA, the CDR3 is TGTGCCAGCAGCCTGGCAACGACCGAGCAGTACTTC. Translated, it gives CASSLATTEQYF. This chain links TRBV28 with TRBJ2-7; D is ambiguous. V shed 6 bases and J shed 6 bases, with 12 bases lying between them. The CDR3 totals 12 residues. Germline V lookup: CDR1 MDHEN, CDR2 SYDVKM.

The J gene is TRBJ2-3, the V gene TRBV7-3; D may be TRBD1 (6 bases). Looked up from germline, CDR1 is SGHTA and CDR2 is FQGTGA. Trimming pared 8 bases from V and 2 bases from J, leaving 14 bases between. This CDR3 contains 14 residues. The CDR3 here is CASSGDILTDTQYF. Written as DNA, the CDR3 is TGTGCCAGCTCCGGGGACATACTCACAGATACGCAGTATTTT. The full variable domain, its missing parts supplied by reference TRBV7-3 and TRBJ2-3, is GAGVSQTPSNKVTEKGKYVELRCDPISGHTALYWYRQSLGQGPEFLIYFQGTGAADDSGLPNDRFFAVRPEGSVSTLKIQRTERGDSAVYLCASSGDILTDTQYFGPGTRLTVL.

This chain links TRBV7-6 with TRBJ2-5, with 10 bases identical to TRBD1. CDR1 and CDR2 (germline): SGHVS, FNYEAQ. This CDR3 spans 14 amino acids. V lost 3 bases to trimming and J lost 7 bases; unmatched junction nucleotides: 5. This CDR3 reads CASSLGQGPATQYF. DNA for the CDR3: TGTGCCAGCAGCTTGGGACAGGGGCCGGCGACCCAGTACTTC. Filled out from reference TRBV7-6 and TRBJ2-5, the complete variable domain reads GAGVSQSPRYKVTKRGQDVALRCDPISGHVSLYWYRQALGQGPEFLTYFNYEAQQDKSGLPNDRFSAERPEGSISTLTIQRTEQRDSAMYRCASSLGQGPATQYFGPGTRLLVL.

The chain is built from TRBV19 and TRBJ1-2; D remains ambiguous. The CDR3 runs to 11 residues. Per the germline V gene, CDR1 is LNHDA and CDR2 is SQIVND (reference sequence). Between the trimmed V and J ends, which lost 7 bases and 5 bases, there was a span of 8 bases. This chain's CDR3 is CASTAEYGYTF. The CDR3 DNA follows: TGTGCCAGTACGGCAGAATATGGCTACACCTTC.

As DNA, the CDR3 is TGCGCCAGCAGCTCGGGACGTGGTTCCTACGAGCAGTACTTC. Translated, it gives CASSSGRGSYEQYF. This chain uses TRBV5-1 with TRBJ2-7, with D perhaps TRBD1 or TRBD2 (5 bases each). Trimming removed 3 bases at V and 1 base at J, with 11 bases between. The germline V gene has CDR1 SGHRS and CDR2 YFSETQ. The CDR3 length is 14 residues.

The chain couples TRBV5-1 to TRBJ2-7; D is ambiguous. There are 12 residues in the CDR3. The V and J ends lost 4 bases and 3 bases respectively, with 8 bases between them. Per the germline V gene, CDR1 is SGHRS and CDR2 is YFSETQ. The CDR3 nucleotides are TGCGCCAGCAGCAAAGACGGCTACGAGCAGTACTTC. This codes for CASSKDGYEQYF. Full variable domain (rest looked up from reference TRBV5-1 and TRBJ2-7): KAGVTQTPRYLIKTRGQQVTLSCSPISGHRSVSWYQQTPGQGLQFLFEYFSETQRNKGNFPGRFSGRQFSNSRSEMNVSTLELGDSALYLCASSKDGYEQYFGPGTRLTVT.

This chain uses TRBV6-4 with TRBJ2-2; the match to TRBD1 covers 8 bases. Per the germline V gene, CDR1 is MRHNA and CDR2 is SNTAGT. The length of the CDR3 is 15 residues. Trimming took 0 bases from V and 7 from J; bases not matched to a gene: 4. CDR3 in amino acids: CASSDSPGQVGELFF. The CDR3 coding sequence is TGTGCCAGCAGTGACTCCCCGGGACAGGTCGGGGAGCTGTTTTTT.

The CDR3 sequence: CAWSQPPGSYGYTF. The CDR3 coding sequence is TGTGCCTGGAGTCAACCCCCGGGGTCCTATGGCTACACCTTC. The V call is TRBV30, the J call TRBJ1-2; D call uncertain. V lost 2 bases and J 4 bases, leaving 14 bases between the germline ends. This CDR3 region has 14 residues. The V gene's germline CDR1 is GTSNPN and CDR2 SVGIG (reference sequence).

This chain joins TRBV9 and TRBJ2-3; D gene uncertain. Germline CDR1 reads SGDLS; CDR2 reads YYNGEE. This CDR3 is 14 amino acids long. V dropped 0 bases and J dropped 3 bases, with 8 bases sitting between them. The CDR3 nucleotides are TGTGCCAGCAGCGTAGAAGGTAGGACAGATACGCAGTATTTT. Translating gives CASSVEGRTDTQYF. The complete variable domain, with remaining parts taken from reference TRBV9 and TRBJ2-3, reads DSGVTQTPKHLITATGQRVTLRCSPRSGDLSVYWYQQSLDQGLQFLIQYYNGEERAKGNILERFSAQQFPDLHSELNLSSLELGDSALYFCASSVEGRTDTQYFGPGTRLTVL.

The CDR3 DNA is TGTGCCAGCAGTCCCACTATTCTAGGATATGGCTACACCTTC. This sequence encodes CASSPTILGYGYTF. The rearrangement joins TRBV6-5 to TRBJ1-2; no reliable D call. Per the germline V gene, CDR1 is MNHEY and CDR2 is SVGAGI. V lost 5 bases, J lost 5 bases, and 15 bases lay in between. The CDR3 contains 14 residues.

This chain joins TRBV28 and TRBJ2-7; 11 bases line up with TRBD1. The CDR3 is made up of 15 amino acids. Germline V gene sequence: CDR1 MDHEN, CDR2 SYDVKM. J was trimmed by 7 bases and V by 7 bases; bases with no gene match: 12. Written as DNA, the CDR3 is TGTGCCAGCATCCTGGGGAGGACAGGGGGCACAGAGCAGTACTTC. This codes for CASILGRTGGTEQYF.

This clone was picked up one time. The V gene is TRBV7-2, the J gene TRBJ1-1, with 12 bases identical to TRBD1. The CDR3 length is 18 residues. After removal of 1 base from V and 4 bases from J, the junction contained 10 bases not matched to a gene. In germline, CDR1 is SGHTA, CDR2 FQGNSA. Written as DNA, the CDR3 is TGTGCCAGCAGCTTAGGCCGGGACAGGGGGCCCGCGGGCACTGAAGCTTTCTTT. Its translation is CASSLGRDRGPAGTEAFF.

The CDR3 nucleotides are TGTGCCAGCAGCTTAACGCCAGCTGGGGCCAACGTCCTGACTTTC. Translating gives CASSLTPAGANVLTF. The rearrangement uses TRBV7-3 and TRBJ2-6; D not certain. The CDR3 sequence is 15 residues long. Trimming removed 0 bases from V and 2 bases from J, with 5 bases in between. Germline V CDR1 and CDR2: SGHTA, FQGTGA.

The chain has TRBV11-2 and TRBJ2-3; D is undetermined. CDR3 size: 15 residues. Trimming cost V 0 bases and J 2 bases, with 9 bases left between them. Germline values: CDR1 SGHAT, CDR2 FQNNGV. Here the CDR3 DNA reads TGTGCCAGCAGCTTAGAGGCGTCAGACACAGATACGCAGTATTTT. Translating it yields CASSLEASDTDTQYF.

The chain joins TRBV14 to TRBJ2-2; the D gene is possibly TRBD1 (6 bases). The germline CDR1 and CDR2 sequences are SGHDN and FVKESK. This CDR3 is 15 amino acids long. V lost 1 base and J 4 bases, leaving 10 bases between the germline ends. Here the CDR3 reads CASSQVQGSTGELFF. CDR3 sequence (DNA): TGTGCCAGCAGCCAAGTGCAGGGGAGCACCGGGGAGCTGTTTTTT.

The chain carries TRBV18 and TRBJ1-1; D gene ambiguous. The CDR3 extends over 15 amino acids. Germline loops: CDR1 KGHSH, CDR2 LQKENI. V was shortened by 2 bases and J by 4 bases, with 14 bases between the two germline ends. Here the CDR3 reads CASSPGSGGFTEAFF. The CDR3 DNA reads TGTGCCAGCTCACCAGGGTCGGGAGGGTTCACTGAAGCTTTCTTT.

The V and J genes are TRBV6-5 and TRBJ1-6, with D possibly matching TRBD1 (6 bases). From germline, CDR1 is MNHEY and CDR2 SVGAGI. V was clipped by 2 bases and J by 9 bases, with 14 bases between them. The CDR3 totals 15 residues. In nucleotides, the CDR3 is TGTGCCAGCAGTTACGGGACATTGGATAGTTCACCCCTCCACTTT. This sequence encodes CASSYGTLDSSPLHF.